This T cell receptor (beta chain) was captured in a study of shared clonotypes between healthy human individuals. The study, taken as a whole, reports: The naive CD4 repertoires of several donors were compared, and 5% to 6.5% of clonotypes were shared. Larger estimated richness was generally recorded for naive subsets relative to memory subsets.

For this clone: Its antigen is not identified.

On sorted subsets, replicate PCRs used approximately 190 ng DNA, or 30,000 or so T cell genomes. TCRdb's table, derived via immunoSEQ multiplex PCR, lists solely in-frame clones and lacks some. The repertoire holds about 79,000 clones, with over 55% as singletons. Sequenced: memory CD8+ T cells sorted from blood. Subset reported: CD45RO+ cells pooled with CCR7-negative TemRA cells. The clonotype was recovered from a man aged 25-40 years in good health.

The chain's CDR3 is CASRHVLGNQPQHF. CDR3 coding DNA: TGCGCCAGCAGGCACGTCCTTGGGAATCAGCCCCAGCATTTT. The J gene is TRBJ1-5, the V gene TRBV23-1; D remains ambiguous. TRBV23-1 carries the ORF label, with uncertain function. CDR3 length: 14 amino acids. Trimming took off 6 bases at V and 4 bases at J, with 13 bases between the two ends.